This T cell receptor beta chain was captured in a study of T cell responses to AZD1222 COVID-19 vaccine. Overall study findings and caveats: Nearly half of spike-specific TCRs reportedly target unmutated variant regions.

After removal of 2 bases from V and 6 bases from J, the junction contained 12 bases not matched to a gene. Germline-derived CDR1 and CDR2 are PRHDT and FYEKMQ (reference sequence). The CDR3 totals 17 residues. The repertoire was sequenced with immunoSEQ multiplex PCR; TCRdb's copy has only in-frame clones and lacks some. The data show about 42,000 clones, approximately 88% seen once. To note about this clone: The antigen is not known.

The chain couples TRBV13 to TRBJ2-1; 8 bases are shared with TRBD2. This clonotype was sampled from an adult who received the AZD1222 COVID-19 vaccine. The sample here was peripheral blood, taken 28 days after the second AZD1222 dose. The CDR3 DNA reads TGTGCCAGCAGCTTAAGATACGGGAGGGCCGGGCCCAATGAGCAGTTCTTC. Its protein is CASSLRYGRAGPNEQFF.